This T cell receptor (beta chain) stems from a study of blood T cells in healthy people across ages. Study results and caveats: Considered underestimates were the diversity estimates obtained from one million T cells.

A sample-barcoded 5' primer and a J-beta primer mix were used in a second PCR of roughly 6 to 11 cycles. TCRdb independently ran MiXCR on the 5' RACE reads; one entry per CDR3 protein. This sample has fewer than 750,000 distinct CDR3 sequences; around 50% occur once, and the top ten carry 13%. The germline gives CDR1 MDHEN, CDR2 SYDVKM. The V gene lost 6 bases and the J gene lost 4 bases, with 7 bases spanning the gap. The CDR3 runs 13 residues. At least ten counts were recorded for this clonotype. No antigen is known for it. V usage is TRBV28 and J usage is TRBJ2-6, with D hard to call. Material for sequencing was blood. The TCR was taken from a woman aged 80 or over in good health. CDR3 nucleotides: TGTGCCAGCAGCGAGCCGGGGGCCAACGTCCTGACTTTC. Amino acid sequence: CASSEPGANVLTF.